These 8 T cell receptor beta chains were sequenced from one sample in a study of blood T cells in healthy people across ages. A second 7 to 11 cycle PCR used barcoded and J-beta primers. TCRdb called the 5' RACE reads again in MiXCR, with one record for every CDR3 protein. The sample lists roughly 790,000 distinct CDR3 sequences, roughly 44% occurring once. The sequencing sample was made of blood. These receptors all come from a woman aged 55-70 years in good health.

The genes are TRBV12-3 or TRBV12-4 and TRBJ1-2; TRBD1 aligns across 7 bases. V lost 7 bases, J lost 7 bases, and 6 bases stayed unmatched. This CDR3 is built from 12 residues. CDR3 region: CASTGTVGGYTF. The CDR3, as DNA: TGTGCCAGCACAGGGACAGTCGGTGGCTACACCTTC.

The chain uses TRBV28 and TRBJ1-5; 7 nucleotides agree with TRBD1. Unmatched junction bases numbered 7, after V lost 2 bases and J lost 0 bases. Germline V gene sequence: CDR1 MDHEN, CDR2 SYDVKM. The CDR3 contains 17 residues. CDR3 nucleotide sequence: TGTGCCAGCAGTTTACAACCGGGACAGAGTAGCAATCAGCCCCAGCATTTT. It yields the protein CASSLQPGQSSNQPQHF.

This clonotype was seen a few times. DNA for the CDR3: TGTGCCAGCAGCGTAGAGGAGTACAATGAGCAGTTCTTC. It translates to CASSVEEYNEQFF. This chain joins TRBV9 and TRBJ2-1; D is unresolved. CDR3 length: 13 amino acids. Trimming stripped 0 bases from V and 4 bases from J, with 5 bases between. Germline V gene lookup returns CDR1 SGDLS and CDR2 YYNGEE.

V usage is TRBV5-1 and J usage is TRBJ1-4; D possibly corresponds to TRBD1 (6 bases). The germline gives CDR1 SGHRS, CDR2 YFSETQ. CDR3 length: 17 amino acids. The V end was cut by 0 bases, the J end by 0 bases, with 12 bases between. The CDR3 loop is CASSLDLGAATNEKLFF. For the CDR3, the DNA is TGCGCCAGCAGCTTGGATTTGGGGGCGGCAACTAATGAAAAACTGTTTTTT.

The chain links TRBV6-1 to TRBJ2-1; 7 nucleotides match TRBD2. V dropped 3 bases and J dropped 10; count of bases not matched to a gene: 9. The CDR3 is made up of 14 amino acids. Per the germline V gene, CDR1 is MNHNS and CDR2 is SASEGT. The CDR3 coding sequence is TGTGCCAGCAGTGAGGAGGGAGGGCCGGGGGAGCAGTTCTTC. This sequence encodes CASSEEGGPGEQFF.

This clonotype has a handful of counts. The chain links TRBV29-1 to TRBJ2-5; D gene uncertain. V gave up 5 bases and J gave up 11 bases, with 18 bases separating them. This CDR3 contains 12 residues. Germline loops: CDR1 SQVTM, CDR2 ANQGSEA. The CDR3 sequence: CSVTEQVNEQYF. CDR3 nucleotides: TGCAGCGTTACCGAGCAGGTGAATGAGCAGTACTTC. The complete variable domain, with remaining parts taken from reference TRBV29-1 and TRBJ2-5, reads SAVISQKPSRDICQRGTSLTIQCQVDSQVTMMFWYRQQPGQSLTLIATANQGSEATYESGFVIDKFPISRPNLTFSTLTVSNMSPEDSSIYLCSVTEQVNEQYFGPGTRLLVL.

This clonotype was observed at least ten times. The chain employs TRBV12-3 or TRBV12-4 and TRBJ2-7, with unresolved D. The CDR3 consists of 11 residues. V was cut by 5 bases and J by 4 bases, with 6 bases left in between. Here the CDR3 reads CASSRGYEQYF. Written as DNA, the CDR3 is TGTGCCAGCAGTCGAGGTTACGAGCAGTACTTC.

The rearrangement uses TRBV30 and TRBJ2-5; 7 bases line up with TRBD1. CDR3 size: 15 residues. The germline CDR1 and CDR2 sequences are GTSNPN and SVGIG (reference sequence). The J segment lost 2 bases and the V segment lost 5 bases, leaving 11 bases of the junction unmatched. The CDR3 region is CAWLDHRDRQETQYF. CDR3 sequence (DNA): TGTGCCTGGCTAGACCACCGGGACAGACAAGAGACCCAGTACTTC.